This T cell receptor (beta chain) was documented in a study of cytomegalovirus exposure and HLA in healthy donors. This clone was picked up a small number of times. Antigen specificity is unknown. This PCR relied on a set of 60 Vbeta primers and 13 Jbeta primers. TCRdb's table, derived via immunoSEQ multiplex PCR, lists solely in-frame clones and lacks some. The profile shows 100,000 or so clones, 65% to 80% of them singletons. General study results and limits: Some highly shared sequence variants likely arose as a pipeline artifact. V segments that were indistinguishable, TRBV6-2 and TRBV6-3 among them, were omitted from analysis. Later examination showed HLA-associated TCR beta chains had greater clonal expansion than equally common others. When analyzed later, the rates of TCR association showed variation by HLA locus, with DRB1 the most and HLA-C the fewest.

Germline V gene lookup returns CDR1 MNHEY and CDR2 SVGAGI. Trimming cost V 4 bases and J 1 base, with 11 bases left between them. The CDR3 extends over 15 amino acids. The chain links TRBV6-5 to TRBJ1-5; D is perhaps TRBD1 (6 bases). Sequencing used PBMCs. This sequence was found in a man over 45 in good health and CMV-seronegative. Here the CDR3 reads CASSLQGLSNQPQHF. The CDR3, as DNA: TGTGCCAGCAGTTTACAGGGCTTGAGCAATCAGCCCCAGCATTTT.